Each of the 18 T cell receptor beta chains below was sequenced from the same sample in a study of blood T cells in healthy people across ages. Next came a second PCR, run for about 6 to 11 cycles, which used a sample-barcoded 5' primer along with a J-beta primer mix. MiXCR, run by TCRdb on the 5' RACE reads, gives a single entry per CDR3 protein. The table lists 1.5 million to 2 million distinct CDR3 sequences, around 42% of them singletons, with 23% in the top ten. The material sequenced was blood. The receptors shown here come from a human donor in good health.

This clonotype has a handful of counts. The chain combines TRBV10-3 with TRBJ2-1, with D unclear. This CDR3 contains 13 residues. CDR1 is ENHRY and CDR2 is SYGVKD in the germline V gene. V shed 7 bases and J shed 5 bases, with 12 bases lying between them. CDR3 nucleotide sequence: TGTGCCATCACCCCGGATGCCCACAATGAGCAGTTCTTC. Protein sequence: CAITPDAHNEQFF.

The chain couples TRBV7-6 to TRBJ1-2; no reliable D call. CDR3 length equals 12 residues. The germline gives CDR1 SGHVS, CDR2 FNYEAQ. V lost 5 bases to trimming and J lost 6 bases, with 10 bases between them. CDR3 DNA sequence: TGTGCCAGCAGCCCTATGGACGATGGCTACACCTTC. Translated: CASSPMDDGYTF. The full variable domain, with the rest looked up from reference TRBV7-6 and TRBJ1-2, is GAGVSQSPRYKVTKRGQDVALRCDPISGHVSLYWYRQALGQGPEFLTYFNYEAQQDKSGLPNDRFSAERPEGSISTLTIQRTEQRDSAMYRCASSPMDDGYTFGSGTRLTVV.

The genes are TRBV7-9 and TRBJ2-1; possible D gene TRBD1, 6 bases. The V gene lost 5 bases and the J gene lost 8 bases, with 13 bases spanning the gap. The CDR3 spans 13 residues. In germline, CDR1 is SEHNR, CDR2 FQNEAQ (reference sequence). CDR3 bases: TGTGCCAGCAGCCATGGACAGAACGATGAGCAGTTCTTC. It codes for CASSHGQNDEQFF.

This clonotype was seen only a few times. The chain is built from TRBV6-2 or TRBV6-3 and TRBJ2-3; D not resolved. Germline CDR1 MNHEY, CDR2 SVGEGT. The V end was cut by 2 bases, the J end by 2 bases, with 14 bases between. This CDR3 is 16 amino acids long. CDR3 in amino acids: CASSYAARPPTDTQYF. The CDR3 nucleotides are TGTGCCAGCAGTTACGCCGCCCGGCCCCCCACAGATACGCAGTATTTT.

This clonotype was detected only a few times. The chain is built from TRBV20-1 and TRBJ2-5; the match to TRBD2 covers 13 bases. Trimming removed 5 bases from V and 3 bases from J; junction bases left unmatched: 6. The CDR3 spans 15 residues. In germline, CDR1 is DFQATT, CDR2 SNEGSKA (reference sequence). CDR3 sequence (DNA): TGCAGTGCTCAACTAGCGGGGGGGGTTAAAGAGACCCAGTACTTC. Encoded protein: CSAQLAGGVKETQYF.

This clonotype was recorded a few times. A junction boundary mismatches the germline segment, possibly from a read error. The rearrangement links TRBV12-3 or TRBV12-4 to TRBJ1-2; 7 nucleotides align to TRBD1. The CDR3 is 14 residues long. The CDR3: CASRQGEINYDYTF. DNA of the CDR3: TGTGCCAGCAGGCAGGGGGAGATTAACTATGACTACACCTTC.

This clonotype appeared a few times. The chain carries TRBV4-1 and TRBJ2-7, with 10 bases that match TRBD1. The germline gives CDR1 MGHRA, CDR2 YSYEKL. The CDR3 spans 16 residues. V lost 0 bases and J lost 3; bases outside the gene matches: 5. In nucleotides, the CDR3 is TGCGCCAGCAGCCAAGAATCGGGACAGGGGATCTACGAGCAGTACTTC. It encodes CASSQESGQGIYEQYF.

The gene calls are TRBV27 and TRBJ2-2; TRBD1 matches at 8 bases. The germline CDR1 and CDR2 sequences are MNHEY and SMNVEV (reference sequence). There are 17 residues in the CDR3. V lost 3 bases and J lost 5; bases outside the gene matches: 11. The CDR3 DNA sequence: TGTGCCAGCAGTTTGGGGCCAGGGGGCGTCCAAACCGGGGAGCTGTTTTTT. Translation: CASSLGPGGVQTGELFF.

V usage is TRBV3-1 and J usage is TRBJ2-1, with 7 bases matching TRBD2. The germline V gene has CDR1 LGHDT and CDR2 YNNKEL (reference sequence). V lost 1 base, J lost 2 bases, and 11 bases stayed unmatched. This CDR3 has 18 amino acids. CDR3 amino acids: CASSQANLGEGPYNEQFF. The CDR3 bases are TGTGCCAGCAGCCAAGCAAACTTAGGGGAGGGACCCTACAATGAGCAGTTCTTC.

J is TRBJ1-1 and V is TRBV29-1; D gene ambiguous. V was pared by 5 bases and J by 4 bases, with 14 bases between. This CDR3 spans 13 amino acids. CDR1 SQVTM and CDR2 ANQGSEA come from the germline V gene. The DNA of the CDR3 is TGCAGCGTTCTTTTAGTATCCCCCACTGAAGCTTTCTTT. Its protein is CSVLLVSPTEAFF.

The chain recombines TRBV3-1 with TRBJ2-5; 9 bases align to TRBD1. V lost 10 bases to trimming and J lost 11 bases; unmatched junction nucleotides: 14. CDR1 is LGHDT, CDR2 YNNKEL, per germline (reference sequence). This CDR3 has 13 residues. CDR3 coding DNA: TGTGCCACCGGGACAGGGAGGATCAATGAGCAGTACTTC. It yields the protein CATGTGRINEQYF.

This clonotype was recorded a few times. For the CDR3, the DNA is TGCGCCAGCAGCTTGGCCGCGTATAGCGGGGGGAGCTCCTACGAGCAGTACTTC. This sequence encodes CASSLAAYSGGSSYEQYF. J is TRBJ2-7 and V is TRBV5-1, with 10 bases identical to TRBD2. The CDR3 extends over 18 amino acids. The trim removed 0 bases at V and 0 bases at J, leaving 9 bases unmatched. Germline V gene sequence: CDR1 SGHRS, CDR2 YFSETQ.

In its sample, this clonotype was seen a few times. The rearrangement links TRBV5-1 to TRBJ1-1, with TRBD1 as a possible D gene (5 bases). Germline values: CDR1 SGHRS, CDR2 YFSETQ. The V and J ends lost 1 base and 7 bases respectively, with 14 bases between them. The CDR3 sequence is 14 residues long. The DNA for the CDR3 is TGCGCCAGCAGCTTGAGGGGTTCTTATGATGAAGCTTTCTTT. The encoded protein is CASSLRGSYDEAFF.

The chain is built from TRBV9 and TRBJ2-7; D is possibly TRBD1 or TRBD2 (6 bases each). V lost 0 bases and J 3 bases, leaving 13 bases between the germline ends. Germline CDR1 and CDR2: SGDLS and YYNGEE. The CDR3 contains 15 residues. For the CDR3, the DNA is TGTGCCAGCAGCGTAGGAGGGGGGCTGGGCTACGAGCAGTACTTC. This gives the protein CASSVGGGLGYEQYF.

This clonotype was counted between two and nine times. The chain carries TRBV12-3 or TRBV12-4 and TRBJ1-2; the D is unclear. Trimming removed 7 bases at V and 1 base at J, with 10 bases between. There are 13 residues in the CDR3. CDR3 amino acids: CASTRIFNYGYTF. CDR3 coding DNA: TGTGCCAGCACGAGGATCTTTAACTATGGCTACACCTTC.

V usage is TRBV10-3 and J usage is TRBJ2-3; a weak D match, TRBD1 (5 bases). The V end lost 0 bases, the J end lost 1 base, and 11 bases lay between the germline ends. Looked up from germline, CDR1 is ENHRY and CDR2 is SYGVKD. This CDR3 has 16 residues. The CDR3 DNA reads TGTGCCATCAGTGAGTCTACAGGCCCCCGCACAGATACGCAGTATTTT. Protein product: CAISESTGPRTDTQYF.

This clonotype was counted a few times. The chain has TRBV3-1 and TRBJ2-5, with D unclear. Germline CDR1 and CDR2: LGHDT and YNNKEL (reference sequence). The CDR3 is 12 amino acids. V was shortened by 4 bases and J by 6 bases, with 9 bases between the two germline ends. The CDR3 loop is CASSREEKTQYF. Here the CDR3 DNA reads TGTGCCAGCAGCCGCGAAGAGAAGACCCAGTACTTC.

The V and J genes are TRBV2 and TRBJ1-5, with TRBD1 matching over 7 bases. After removal of 3 bases from V and 7 bases from J, the junction contained 9 bases not matched to a gene. The CDR3 spans 15 residues. Germline assignment: CDR1 SNHLY and CDR2 FYNNEI. CDR3 loop: CASSDFLTGRQPQHF. CDR3 nucleotides: TGTGCCAGCAGTGACTTTTTGACAGGGAGACAGCCCCAGCATTTT. Drawing the rest from reference TRBV2 and TRBJ1-5, the complete variable domain is EPEVTQTPSHQVTQMGQEVILRCVPISNHLYFYWYRQILGQKVEFLVSFYNNEISEKSEIFDDQFSVERPDGSNFTLKIRSTKLEDSAMYFCASSDFLTGRQPQHFGDGTRLSIL.